The clone carrying this T cell receptor beta chain showed up many times. The antigen remains unidentified. Construction of TCR beta libraries relied on iRepertoire HTBI primers and on Arm-PCR targeting CDR3 regions. TCRdb reprocessed the multiplex PCR reads via MiXCR and lists one record per CDR3 protein. The sample lists roughly 700,000 distinct CDR3 sequences; approximately 29% were seen once. This sample is part of a study of regulatory T cells in long-lasting Graves disease. Described time point: persistent/refractory GD, antithyroid drugs over 5 years with positive TRAb. Following extraction of RNA from PBMCs, that RNA was used to make the TCR library. Study-wide findings and caveats: TCR diversity was lower in persistent than newly diagnosed Graves' disease. Study was limited to peripheral blood, excluding thyroid tissue.

The source of this sequence is a female donor with Graves disease. The source material was peripheral blood mononuclear cells (PBMCs), sampled when the disease was refractory, from a patient treated with antithyroid drugs.

CDR3: CASSDAGNVETQYF. In nucleotides, the CDR3 is TGTGCCAGCAGTGATGCAGGGAATGTAGAGACCCAGTACTTC. The chain recombines TRBV2 with TRBJ2-5; a possible D gene is TRBD1 (5 bases). This CDR3 has 14 residues. Germline V gives CDR1 SNHLY, CDR2 FYNNEI. The V end lost 3 bases, the J end lost 4 bases, and 12 bases lay between the germline ends. The full variable domain, its missing parts supplied by reference TRBV2 and TRBJ2-5, is EPEVTQTPSHQVTQMGQEVILRCVPISNHLYFYWYRQILGQKVEFLVSFYNNEISEKSEIFDDQFSVERPDGSNFTLKIRSTKLEDSAMYFCASSDAGNVETQYFGPGTRLLVL.